The entry below gives a single TCR beta chain sequence along with its context. Using unique molecular identifiers, the investigators prepared the TCRbeta library. TCRdb analysed the PCR reads with MiXCR anew, one entry per CDR3 protein. The data show 360,000 or so distinct CDR3 sequences, 20% seen once. These data come from a study of T-cell reconstitution after alpha-beta-depleted transplantation in children. After removal of 5 bases from V and 11 bases from J, the junction contained 14 bases not matched to a gene. Germline CDR1 reads SGHTA; CDR2 reads FQGNSA. The CDR3 sequence is 15 residues long. This chain uses TRBV7-2 with TRBJ2-3, with 9 bases fitting TRBD2. Sample: PBMCs from the stem cell graft donor, taken from the stem cell graft. This sequence was found in a human donor who donated a stem cell graft to a child with acute myeloid leukemia. For the CDR3, the DNA is TGTGCCAGCAGCCCGGAACTAGCGGGTGCCATGGGGCAGTATTTT. Its translation is CASSPELAGAMGQYF. Full variable domain (rest looked up from reference TRBV7-2 and TRBJ2-3): GAGVSQSPSNKVTEKGKDVELRCDPISGHTALYWYRQSLGQGLEFLIYFQGNSAPDKSGLPSDRFSAERTGGSVSTLTIQRTQQEDSAVYLCASSPELAGAMGQYFGPGTRLTVL.